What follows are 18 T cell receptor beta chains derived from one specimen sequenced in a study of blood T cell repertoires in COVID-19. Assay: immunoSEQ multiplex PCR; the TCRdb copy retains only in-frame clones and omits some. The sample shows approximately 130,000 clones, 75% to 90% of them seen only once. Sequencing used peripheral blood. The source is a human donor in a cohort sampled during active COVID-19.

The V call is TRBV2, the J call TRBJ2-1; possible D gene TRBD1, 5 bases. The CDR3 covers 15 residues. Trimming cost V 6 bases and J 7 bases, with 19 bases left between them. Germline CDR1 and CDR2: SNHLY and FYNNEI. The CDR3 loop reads CASSPDKGYGNEQFF. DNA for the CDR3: TGTGCCAGCAGCCCTGATAAGGGGTACGGTAATGAGCAGTTCTTC. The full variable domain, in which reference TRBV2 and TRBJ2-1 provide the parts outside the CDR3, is EPEVTQTPSHQVTQMGQEVILRCVPISNHLYFYWYRQILGQKVEFLVSFYNNEISEKSEIFDDQFSVERPDGSNFTLKIRSTKLEDSAMYFCASSPDKGYGNEQFFGPGTRLTVL.

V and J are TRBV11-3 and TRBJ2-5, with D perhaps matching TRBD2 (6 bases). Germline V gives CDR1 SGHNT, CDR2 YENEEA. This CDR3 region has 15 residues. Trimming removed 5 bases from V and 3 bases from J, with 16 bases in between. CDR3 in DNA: TGTGCCAGCAGCCCGAGAGTTAGCGGAGAAGAGACCCAGTACTTC. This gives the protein CASSPRVSGEETQYF. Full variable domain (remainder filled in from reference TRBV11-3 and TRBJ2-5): EAGVVQSPRYKIIEKKQPVAFWCNPISGHNTLYWYLQNLGQGPELLIRYENEEAVDDSQLPKDRFSAERLKGVDSTLKIQPAELGDSAVYLCASSPRVSGEETQYFGPGTRLLVL.

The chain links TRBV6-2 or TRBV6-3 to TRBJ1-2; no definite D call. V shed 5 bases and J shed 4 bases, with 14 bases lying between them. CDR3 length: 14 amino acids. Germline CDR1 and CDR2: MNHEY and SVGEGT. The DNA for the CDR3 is TGTGCCAGCAGTCTAATCCCATCCGTCTATGGCTACACCTTC. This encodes CASSLIPSVYGYTF.

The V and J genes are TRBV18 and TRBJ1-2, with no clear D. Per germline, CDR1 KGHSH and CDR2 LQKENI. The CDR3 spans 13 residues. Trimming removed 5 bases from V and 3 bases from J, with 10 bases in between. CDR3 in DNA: TGTGCCAGCTCAGGAGGGTCTTACTATGGCTACACCTTC. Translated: CASSGGSYYGYTF.

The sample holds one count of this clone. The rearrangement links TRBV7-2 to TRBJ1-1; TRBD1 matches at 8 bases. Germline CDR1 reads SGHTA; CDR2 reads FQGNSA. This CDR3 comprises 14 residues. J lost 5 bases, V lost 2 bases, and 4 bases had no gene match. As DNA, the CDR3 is TGTGCCAGCAGCTTAACAGGGGGAAAGACTGAAGCTTTCTTT. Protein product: CASSLTGGKTEAFF.

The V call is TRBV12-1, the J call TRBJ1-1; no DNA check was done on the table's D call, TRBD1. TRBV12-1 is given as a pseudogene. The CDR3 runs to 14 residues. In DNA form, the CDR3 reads TGTGCCAGCAGCTGCGGACAGGGAGGAACTGAAGCTTTCTTT. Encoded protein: CASSCGQGGTEAFF.

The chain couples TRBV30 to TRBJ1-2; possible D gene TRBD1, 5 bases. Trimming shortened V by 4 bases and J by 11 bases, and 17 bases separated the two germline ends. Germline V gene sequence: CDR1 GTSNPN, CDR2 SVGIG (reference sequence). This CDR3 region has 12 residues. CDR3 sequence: CAWNLGGARYTF. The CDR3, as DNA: TGTGCCTGGAACCTAGGAGGGGCGCGGTACACCTTC.

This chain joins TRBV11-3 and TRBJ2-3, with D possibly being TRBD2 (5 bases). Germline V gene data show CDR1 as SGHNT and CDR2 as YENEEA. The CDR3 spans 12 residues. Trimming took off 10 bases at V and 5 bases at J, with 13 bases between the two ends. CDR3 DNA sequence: TGTGCCACACGGCGGGTGGGAGATACGCAGTATTTT. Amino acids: CATRRVGDTQYF. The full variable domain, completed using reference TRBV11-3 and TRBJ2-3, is EAGVVQSPRYKIIEKKQPVAFWCNPISGHNTLYWYLQNLGQGPELLIRYENEEAVDDSQLPKDRFSAERLKGVDSTLKIQPAELGDSAVYLCATRRVGDTQYFGPGTRLTVL.

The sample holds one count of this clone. This CDR3 reads CASGMLLGTGELFF. CDR3 DNA sequence: TGTGCCAGTGGGATGCTACTAGGAACCGGGGAGCTGTTTTTT. V usage is TRBV19 and J usage is TRBJ2-2; D is perhaps TRBD2 (5 bases). The CDR3 totals 14 residues. Germline CDR1 and CDR2: LNHDA and SQIVND (reference sequence). V dropped 8 bases and J dropped 5 bases, with 15 bases sitting between them.

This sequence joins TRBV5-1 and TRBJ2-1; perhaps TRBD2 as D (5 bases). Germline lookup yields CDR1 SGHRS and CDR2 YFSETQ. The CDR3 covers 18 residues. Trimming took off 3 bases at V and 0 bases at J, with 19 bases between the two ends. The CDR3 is CASSSIGGRMGSYNEQFF. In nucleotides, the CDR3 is TGCGCCAGCAGCTCCATCGGCGGGCGCATGGGCTCCTACAATGAGCAGTTCTTC.

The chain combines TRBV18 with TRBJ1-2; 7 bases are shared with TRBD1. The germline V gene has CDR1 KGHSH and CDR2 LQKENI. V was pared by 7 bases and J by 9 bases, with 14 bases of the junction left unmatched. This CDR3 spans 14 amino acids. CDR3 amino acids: CASCLKTEGARYTF. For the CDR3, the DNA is TGTGCCAGCTGCCTTAAAACCGAGGGGGCCCGCTACACCTTC.

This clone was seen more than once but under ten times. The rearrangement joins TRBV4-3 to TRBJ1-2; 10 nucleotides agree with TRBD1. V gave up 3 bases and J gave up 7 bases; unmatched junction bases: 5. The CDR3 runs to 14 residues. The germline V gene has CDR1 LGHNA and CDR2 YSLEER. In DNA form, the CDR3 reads TGCGCCAGCAGCCATCCAGACAGGGGGCCTGGCTACACCTTC. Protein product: CASSHPDRGPGYTF.

The CDR3 sequence: CASSSLMGPAYEQYF. CDR3 nucleotide sequence: TGTGCCAGCAGCTCCCTCATGGGCCCGGCCTACGAGCAGTACTTC. The chain joins TRBV9 to TRBJ2-7, with no clear D. Germline CDR1 is SGDLS and CDR2 is YYNGEE. Deletions cut 4 bases from V and 2 bases from J, with 16 bases between. The CDR3 runs to 15 residues.

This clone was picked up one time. The DNA of the CDR3 is TGTGCCACCAGTGATTCTGGGACTAGCGGTTTTACCGGGGAGCTGTTTTTT. Protein product: CATSDSGTSGFTGELFF. The chain links TRBV24-1 to TRBJ2-2; 11 nucleotides agree with TRBD2. Germline V gene sequence: CDR1 KGHDR, CDR2 SFDVKD. This CDR3 has 17 amino acids. Germline trimming cut 2 bases from V and 5 bases from J; bases unmatched to any gene: 6.

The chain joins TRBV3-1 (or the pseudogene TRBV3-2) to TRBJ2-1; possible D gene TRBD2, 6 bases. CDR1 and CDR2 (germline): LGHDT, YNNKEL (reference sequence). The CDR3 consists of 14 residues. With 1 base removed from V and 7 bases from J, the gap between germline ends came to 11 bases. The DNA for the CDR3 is TGTGCCAGCAGCCAAGGGGACTCTGGGAATGAGCAGTTCTTC. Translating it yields CASSQGDSGNEQFF.

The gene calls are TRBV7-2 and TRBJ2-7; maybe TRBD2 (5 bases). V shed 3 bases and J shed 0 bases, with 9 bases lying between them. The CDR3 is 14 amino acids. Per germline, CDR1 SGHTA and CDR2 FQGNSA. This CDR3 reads CASSLWTGSYEQYF. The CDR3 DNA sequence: TGTGCCAGCAGCTTGTGGACTGGCTCCTACGAGCAGTACTTC.

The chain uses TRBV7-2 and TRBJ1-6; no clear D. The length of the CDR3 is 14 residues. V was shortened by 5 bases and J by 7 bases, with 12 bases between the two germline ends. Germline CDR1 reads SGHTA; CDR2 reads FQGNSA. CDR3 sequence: CASSAPVPNSPLHF. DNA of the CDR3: TGTGCCAGCAGCGCCCCGGTCCCAAATTCACCCCTCCACTTT.

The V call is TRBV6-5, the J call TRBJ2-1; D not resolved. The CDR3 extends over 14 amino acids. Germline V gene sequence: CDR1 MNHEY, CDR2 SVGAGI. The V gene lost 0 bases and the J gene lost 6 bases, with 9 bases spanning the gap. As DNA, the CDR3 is TGTGCCAGCAGTTACTCCCGTGTGGCCAATGAGCAGTTCTTC. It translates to CASSYSRVANEQFF.